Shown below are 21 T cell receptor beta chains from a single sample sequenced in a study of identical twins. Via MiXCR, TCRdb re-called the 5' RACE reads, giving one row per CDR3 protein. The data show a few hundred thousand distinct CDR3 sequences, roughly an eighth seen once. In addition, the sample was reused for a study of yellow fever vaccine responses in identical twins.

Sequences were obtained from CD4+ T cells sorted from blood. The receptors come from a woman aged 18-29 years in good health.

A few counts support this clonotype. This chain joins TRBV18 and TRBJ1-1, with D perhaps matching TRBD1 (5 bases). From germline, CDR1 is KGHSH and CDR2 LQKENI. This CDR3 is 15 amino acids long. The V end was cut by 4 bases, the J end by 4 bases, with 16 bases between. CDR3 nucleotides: TGTGCCAGCTCACATTACATGAGGGGAGCCACTGAAGCTTTCTTT. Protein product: CASSHYMRGATEAFF.

CDR3 loop: CASSRTSGGATDTQYF. CDR3 bases: TGTGCCAGCAGTCGGACTAGCGGGGGGGCAACGGATACGCAGTATTTT. The chain carries TRBV28 and TRBJ2-3, with 15 bases fitting TRBD2. The germline V gene has CDR1 MDHEN and CDR2 SYDVKM. V shed 5 bases and J 6 bases; nucleotides not matched to a gene: 6. The CDR3 has 16 residues.

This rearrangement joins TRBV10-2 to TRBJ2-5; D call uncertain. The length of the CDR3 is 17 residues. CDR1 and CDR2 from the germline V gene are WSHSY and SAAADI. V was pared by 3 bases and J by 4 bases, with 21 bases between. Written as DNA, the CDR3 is TGCGCCAGCAGTGACCCCCCCGTTTGGGGTGCGATAGAGACCCAGTACTTC. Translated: CASSDPPVWGAIETQYF.

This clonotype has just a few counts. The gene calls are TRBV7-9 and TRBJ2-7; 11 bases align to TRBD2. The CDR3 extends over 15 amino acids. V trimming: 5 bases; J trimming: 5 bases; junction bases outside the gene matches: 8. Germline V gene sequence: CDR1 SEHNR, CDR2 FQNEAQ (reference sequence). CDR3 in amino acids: CASSLRTSGFDEQYF. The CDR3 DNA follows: TGTGCCAGCAGCCTAAGGACTAGCGGGTTCGACGAGCAGTACTTC. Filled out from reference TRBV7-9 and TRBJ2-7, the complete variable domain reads DTGVSQNPRHKITKRGQNVTFRCDPISEHNRLYWYRQTLGQGPEFLTYFQNEAQLEKSRLLSDRFSAERPKGSFSTLEIQRTEQGDSAMYLCASSLRTSGFDEQYFGPGTRLTVT.

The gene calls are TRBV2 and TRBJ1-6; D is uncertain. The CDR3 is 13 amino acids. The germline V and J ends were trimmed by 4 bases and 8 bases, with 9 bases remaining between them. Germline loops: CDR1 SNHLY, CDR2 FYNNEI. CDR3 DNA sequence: TGTGCCAGCAGTGGATATAGAGATTCACCCCTCCACTTT. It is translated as CASSGYRDSPLHF.

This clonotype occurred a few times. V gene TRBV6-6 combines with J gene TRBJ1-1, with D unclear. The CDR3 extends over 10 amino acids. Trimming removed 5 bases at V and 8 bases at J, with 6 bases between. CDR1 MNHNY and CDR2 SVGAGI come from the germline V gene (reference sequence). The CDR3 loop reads CASSRDEAFF. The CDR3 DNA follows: TGTGCCAGCAGTCGAGACGAAGCTTTCTTT.

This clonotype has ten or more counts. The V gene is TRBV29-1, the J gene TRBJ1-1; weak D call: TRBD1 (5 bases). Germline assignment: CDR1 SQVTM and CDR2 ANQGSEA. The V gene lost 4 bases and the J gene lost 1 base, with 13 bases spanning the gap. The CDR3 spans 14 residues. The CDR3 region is CSVVTRDGNTEAFF. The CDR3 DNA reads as TGCAGCGTTGTCACCCGGGACGGGAACACTGAAGCTTTCTTT.

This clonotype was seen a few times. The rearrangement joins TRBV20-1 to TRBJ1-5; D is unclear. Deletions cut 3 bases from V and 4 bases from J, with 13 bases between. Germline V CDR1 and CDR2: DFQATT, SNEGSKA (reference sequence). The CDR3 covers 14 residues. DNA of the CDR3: TGCAGTGCTAGGGAAAGTGGGCCAAATCAGCCCCAGCATTTT. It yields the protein CSARESGPNQPQHF.

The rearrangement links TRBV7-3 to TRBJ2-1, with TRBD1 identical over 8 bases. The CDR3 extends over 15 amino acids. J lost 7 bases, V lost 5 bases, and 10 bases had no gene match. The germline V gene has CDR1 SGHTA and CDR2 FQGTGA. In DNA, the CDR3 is TGTGCCAGCAGCACGGAGGACAGGGTGGGGAATGAGCAGTTCTTC. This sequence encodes CASSTEDRVGNEQFF.

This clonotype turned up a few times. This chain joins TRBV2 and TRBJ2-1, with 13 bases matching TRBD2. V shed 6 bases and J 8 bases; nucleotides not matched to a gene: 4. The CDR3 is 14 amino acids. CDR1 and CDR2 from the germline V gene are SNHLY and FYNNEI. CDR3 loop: CASRGLAGADEQFF. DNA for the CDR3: TGTGCCAGCAGAGGACTAGCGGGAGCTGATGAGCAGTTCTTC.

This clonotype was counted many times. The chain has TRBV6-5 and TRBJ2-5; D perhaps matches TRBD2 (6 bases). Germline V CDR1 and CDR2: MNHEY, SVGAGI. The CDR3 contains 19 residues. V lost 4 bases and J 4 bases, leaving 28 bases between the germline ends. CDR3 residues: CASSWMSGGAVFGGETQYF. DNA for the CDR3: TGTGCCAGCAGTTGGATGTCTGGAGGGGCAGTTTTCGGTGGAGAGACCCAGTACTTC.

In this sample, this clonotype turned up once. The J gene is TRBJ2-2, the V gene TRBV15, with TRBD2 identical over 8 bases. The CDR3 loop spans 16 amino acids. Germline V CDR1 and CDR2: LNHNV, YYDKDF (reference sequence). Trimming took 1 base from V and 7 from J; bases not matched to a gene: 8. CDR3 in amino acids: CATSRVAGLSGGELFF. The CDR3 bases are TGTGCCACCAGCAGAGTAGCGGGGCTCTCGGGCGGGGAGCTGTTTTTT.

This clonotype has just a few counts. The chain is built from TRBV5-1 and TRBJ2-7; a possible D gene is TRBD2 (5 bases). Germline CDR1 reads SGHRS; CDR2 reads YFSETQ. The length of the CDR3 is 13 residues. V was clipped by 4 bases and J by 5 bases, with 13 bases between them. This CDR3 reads CASSQRTRDEQYF. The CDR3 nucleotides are TGCGCCAGCAGCCAGAGAACTAGAGACGAGCAGTACTTC.

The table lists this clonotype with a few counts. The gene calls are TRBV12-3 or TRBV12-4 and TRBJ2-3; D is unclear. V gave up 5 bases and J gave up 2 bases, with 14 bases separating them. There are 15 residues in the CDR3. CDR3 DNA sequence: TGTGCCAGCAGTCCCTCAGCGCGATACACAGATACGCAGTATTTT. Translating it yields CASSPSARYTDTQYF.

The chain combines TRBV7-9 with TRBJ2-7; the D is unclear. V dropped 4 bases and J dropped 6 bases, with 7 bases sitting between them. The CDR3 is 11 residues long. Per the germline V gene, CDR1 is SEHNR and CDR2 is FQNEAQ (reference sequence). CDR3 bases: TGTGCCAGCAGCTCTGTGGGCGAGCAGTACTTC. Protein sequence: CASSSVGEQYF. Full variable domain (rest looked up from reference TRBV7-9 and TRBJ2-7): DTGVSQNPRHKITKRGQNVTFRCDPISEHNRLYWYRQTLGQGPEFLTYFQNEAQLEKSRLLSDRFSAERPKGSFSTLEIQRTEQGDSAMYLCASSSVGEQYFGPGTRLTVT.

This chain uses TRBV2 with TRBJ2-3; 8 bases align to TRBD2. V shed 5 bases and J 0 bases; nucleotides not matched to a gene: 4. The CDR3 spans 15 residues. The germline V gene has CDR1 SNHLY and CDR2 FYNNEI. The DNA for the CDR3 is TGTGCCAGCAGTAAGAAGCGGGGGAGCACAGATACGCAGTATTTT. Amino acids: CASSKKRGSTDTQYF.

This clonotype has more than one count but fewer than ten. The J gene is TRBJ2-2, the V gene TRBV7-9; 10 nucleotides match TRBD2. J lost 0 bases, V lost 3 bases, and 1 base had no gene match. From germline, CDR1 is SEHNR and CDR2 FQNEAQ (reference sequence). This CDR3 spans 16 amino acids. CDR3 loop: CASSFGLAANTGELFF. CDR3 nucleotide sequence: TGTGCCAGCAGCTTCGGACTAGCGGCGAACACCGGGGAGCTGTTTTTT.

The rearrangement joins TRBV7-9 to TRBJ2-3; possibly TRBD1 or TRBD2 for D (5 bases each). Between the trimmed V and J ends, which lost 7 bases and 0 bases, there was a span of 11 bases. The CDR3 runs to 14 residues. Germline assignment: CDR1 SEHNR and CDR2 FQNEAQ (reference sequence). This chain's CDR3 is CASNGDGSTDTQYF. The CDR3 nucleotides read TGTGCCAGCAACGGGGACGGCAGCACAGATACGCAGTATTTT.

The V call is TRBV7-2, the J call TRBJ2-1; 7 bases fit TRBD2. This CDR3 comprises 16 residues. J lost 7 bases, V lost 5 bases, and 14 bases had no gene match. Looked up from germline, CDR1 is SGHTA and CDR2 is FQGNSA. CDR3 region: CASSTLAPATFNEQFF. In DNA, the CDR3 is TGTGCCAGCAGCACACTAGCGCCCGCTACCTTTAATGAGCAGTTCTTC.

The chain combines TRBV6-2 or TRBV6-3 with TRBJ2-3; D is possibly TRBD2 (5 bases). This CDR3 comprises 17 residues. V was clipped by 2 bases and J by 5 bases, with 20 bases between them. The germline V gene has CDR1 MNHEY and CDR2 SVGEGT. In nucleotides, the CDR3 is TGTGCCAGCAGTTACCGTCGAACAGTCCTCGAGGGAGATACGCAGTATTTT. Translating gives CASSYRRTVLEGDTQYF.

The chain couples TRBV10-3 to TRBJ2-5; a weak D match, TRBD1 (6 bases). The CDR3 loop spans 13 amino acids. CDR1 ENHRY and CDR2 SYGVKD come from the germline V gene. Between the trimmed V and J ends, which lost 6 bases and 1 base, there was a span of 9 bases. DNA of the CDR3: TGTGCCATCAGGGGGGCAACCCAAGAGACCCAGTACTTC. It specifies CAIRGATQETQYF.